This TCR beta chain was sequenced in a study of blood T cell repertoires in COVID-19. Germline V gene sequence: CDR1 SGHTA, CDR2 FQGNSA. Trimming removed 2 bases at V and 2 bases at J, with 15 bases between. This CDR3 region has 16 residues. The authors' processing: Estimates of nucleated cell counts were drawn from the amplification of reference gene primers. The assay was immunoSEQ multiplex PCR, and TCRdb's table has in-frame clones only and misses some. That table is the source of V, J and clone size, and D and trimming were worked out from the DNA. The sample shows around 210,000 clones, about 91% of them seen only once.

The receptor was isolated from a man between 18 and 29 years old with active or convalescent COVID-19. The V call is TRBV7-2, the J call TRBJ2-5, with no clear D. The sample consisted of peripheral blood. CDR3 sequence reads: CASSLNQAPLQETQYF. As DNA, the CDR3 is TGTGCCAGCAGCTTAAACCAGGCGCCGTTACAAGAGACCCAGTACTTC.